The text below deals with one T cell receptor (beta chain). Its antigen is unidentified. The sample belongs to a study of T-cell memory formation after mild COVID-19. General study results and limits: Clones contracting over day 15 to 85 were CD4/CD8 balanced, with later expanders leaning CD4+. Nothing showed for sure that second-wave clones peaking on day 37 were SARS-CoV-2 specific.

5'RACE with constant-segment primers built TCRalpha and TCRbeta cDNA libraries with UMIs. TCRdb redid the calling of the 5' RACE reads with MiXCR, one entry per CDR3 protein. Of approximately 260,000 distinct CDR3 sequences listed, around 17% are singletons. This CDR3 has 16 amino acids. J gave up 2 bases and V 8 bases, and 13 bases lay outside the gene matches. CDR1 LGHDT and CDR2 YNNKEL come from the germline V gene (reference sequence). The chain carries TRBV3-1 and TRBJ2-7; 9 nucleotides agree with TRBD1. The sequenced sample was PBMCs or a T cell subset sorted from them (not recorded which). This clonotype was sampled from a man aged 18 to 30 who had mild COVID-19 (a few samples of this study predate the infection). Cell type and time point are not known. CDR3 protein: CASQGQGFSGAYEQYF. The CDR3 bases are TGTGCCAGCCAGGGACAGGGTTTTTCCGGAGCCTACGAGCAGTACTTC.